This is a list of T cell receptor beta chains from one sample in a study of cytomegalovirus exposure and HLA in healthy donors. Repertoires were generated with immunoSEQ multiplex PCR, while TCRdb's copy carries only in-frame clones and drops some. The sample contains under 200,000 clones, roughly 80% of which appear only once. Sequencing used PBMCs. Receptor source: a man between 60 and 75 years old in good health and CMV-seronegative. CDR3s include the opening cysteine and the closing phenylalanine or tryptophan. Fields, in order: CDR3 protein, CDR3 DNA, V gene, J gene, clone size, D gene. The D gene is left open where the match is weak. A clone size is listed for some rows: how often the clone was seen (once, few, many), or a class if it is expanded.

cdr3_aa: CASSRDRGNYGYPF; cdr3_nt: TGCGCCAGCAGCCGGGACAGGGGTAACTATGGCTACCCCTTC; v_call: TRBV10-2; j_call: TRBJ1-2; clone_size: few; d_call: TRBD1
cdr3_aa: CASSDGPFNEKLFF; cdr3_nt: TGTGCCAGCAGTGACGGGCCGTTTAATGAAAAACTGTTTTTT; v_call: TRBV6-4; j_call: TRBJ1-4; clone_size: few; d_call: -
cdr3_aa: CAWSYRNSNQPQNF; cdr3_nt: TGTGCCTGGAGCTACAGGAATAGCAATCAGCCCCAGAATTTT; v_call: TRBV30; j_call: TRBJ1-5; clone_size: -; d_call: -
cdr3_aa: CATSSWDRELSEAFF; cdr3_nt: TGTGCCACCAGCAGTTGGGACAGGGAGTTATCTGAAGCTTTCTTT; v_call: TRBV15; j_call: TRBJ1-1; clone_size: -; d_call: TRBD1
cdr3_aa: CASSEGPRAPLGGYTF; cdr3_nt: TGTGCCAGCAGTGAGGGGCCCAGGGCCCCTCTAGGGGGCTACACCTTC; v_call: TRBV2; j_call: TRBJ1-2; clone_size: -; d_call: -
cdr3_aa: CSTRANMNTEAFF; cdr3_nt: TGCAGCACCAGGGCGAACATGAACACTGAAGCTTTCTTT; v_call: TRBV29-1; j_call: TRBJ1-1; clone_size: -; d_call: -
cdr3_aa: CASSGPSGQGLLEQFF; cdr3_nt: TGTGCCAGTAGTGGACCGAGTGGACAGGGGCTTCTTGAGCAGTTCTTC; v_call: TRBV19; j_call: TRBJ2-1; clone_size: -; d_call: TRBD1
cdr3_aa: CASSLTRSGTDTQYF; cdr3_nt: TGCGCCAGCTCACTGACTAGGTCGGGCACAGATACGCAGTATTTT; v_call: TRBV4-3; j_call: TRBJ2-3; clone_size: -; d_call: -
cdr3_aa: CASSQETLPYGYTF; cdr3_nt: TGTGCCAGCAGCCAAGAAACCCTACCCTATGGCTACACCTTC; v_call: TRBV4-2; j_call: TRBJ1-2; clone_size: -; d_call: -
cdr3_aa: CASLAMGQGNGYTF; cdr3_nt: TGTGCCAGCCTGGCTATGGGACAGGGAAATGGCTACACCTTC; v_call: TRBV2; j_call: TRBJ1-2; clone_size: -; d_call: TRBD1
cdr3_aa: CASSATGERFYEQYF; cdr3_nt: TGTGCCAGCAGTGCAACAGGGGAAAGGTTCTACGAGCAGTACTTC; v_call: TRBV6-1; j_call: TRBJ2-7; clone_size: few; d_call: TRBD1
cdr3_aa: CSAGTSGRGRTYNEQFF; cdr3_nt: TGCAGCGCGGGGACTAGCGGGAGAGGACGGACCTACAATGAGCAGTTCTTC; v_call: TRBV29-1; j_call: TRBJ2-1; clone_size: once; d_call: TRBD2
cdr3_aa: CASSVGQMTEAFF; cdr3_nt: TGTGCCAGCAGCGTAGGGCAGATGACTGAAGCTTTCTTT; v_call: TRBV9; j_call: TRBJ1-1; clone_size: -; d_call: -
cdr3_aa: CASSGGIGSEQSF; cdr3_nt: TGTGCCAGCAGTGGAGGGATAGGGTCCGAGCAGTCCTTC; v_call: TRBV25-1; j_call: TRBJ2-7; clone_size: -; d_call: -
cdr3_aa: CSALGGRGDTQYF; cdr3_nt: TGCAGCGCTCTCGGGGGGAGGGGAGATACGCAGTATTTT; v_call: TRBV29-1; j_call: TRBJ2-3; clone_size: -; d_call: TRBD2
cdr3_aa: CTSSQEGGTRPSTDTQYF; cdr3_nt: TGCACCAGCAGCCAAGAGGGAGGGACTAGACCTAGCACAGATACGCAGTATTTT; v_call: TRBV1; j_call: TRBJ2-3; clone_size: -; d_call: -
cdr3_aa: CASSPGGGLGDQPQHF; cdr3_nt: TGTGCCAGCAGCCCGGGAGGCGGCCTTGGCGATCAGCCCCAGCATTTT; v_call: TRBV2; j_call: TRBJ1-5; clone_size: -; d_call: -
cdr3_aa: CASRVWGRGTGELFF; cdr3_nt: TGTGCCAGCAGGGTGTGGGGGCGCGGAACCGGGGAGCTGTTTTTT; v_call: TRBV6-5; j_call: TRBJ2-2; clone_size: -; d_call: -
cdr3_aa: CASSSLFGLAGGFLREQYF; cdr3_nt: TGTGCCAGCAGCTCATTATTCGGACTAGCGGGCGGCTTTTTGAGAGAGCAGTACTTC; v_call: TRBV7-9; j_call: TRBJ2-7; clone_size: once; d_call: TRBD2
cdr3_aa: CASRAGTGNTGELFF; cdr3_nt: TGTGCCAGCAGAGCCGGGACAGGGAACACCGGGGAGCTGTTTTTT; v_call: TRBV6-5; j_call: TRBJ2-2; clone_size: -; d_call: TRBD1
cdr3_aa: CASSVGQGAPPGELFF; cdr3_nt: TGTGCCAGCAGCGTAGGACAGGGGGCTCCCCCCGGGGAGCTGTTTTTT; v_call: TRBV9; j_call: TRBJ2-2; clone_size: -; d_call: TRBD1
cdr3_aa: CATLGGTGELFF; cdr3_nt: TGTGCCACCCTCGGCGGGACCGGGGAGCTGTTTTTT; v_call: TRBV10-3; j_call: TRBJ2-2; clone_size: -; d_call: -
cdr3_aa: CASRPGQTTTDTQYF; cdr3_nt: TGTGCCAGCAGGCCGGGACAGACAACTACAGATACGCAGTATTTT; v_call: TRBV28; j_call: TRBJ2-3; clone_size: -; d_call: TRBD1
cdr3_aa: CASSLTYEQYF; cdr3_nt: TGTGCCAGCAGCCTAACCTACGAGCAGTACTTC; v_call: TRBV7-2; j_call: TRBJ2-7; clone_size: -; d_call: -
cdr3_aa: CASSSSGTGIGEQFF; cdr3_nt: TGTGCCAGTAGTAGTAGTGGGACAGGGATAGGTGAGCAGTTCTTC; v_call: TRBV19; j_call: TRBJ2-1; clone_size: -; d_call: TRBD1
cdr3_aa: CASSPGQGFSYEQYF; cdr3_nt: TGTGCCAGTAGTCCAGGACAGGGCTTCTCCTACGAGCAGTACTTC; v_call: TRBV19; j_call: TRBJ2-7; clone_size: once; d_call: TRBD1
cdr3_aa: CASSQGTSGMQDTQYF; cdr3_nt: TGCGCCAGCAGCCAAGGAACTAGCGGGATGCAAGATACGCAGTATTTT; v_call: TRBV4-3; j_call: TRBJ2-3; clone_size: -; d_call: TRBD2
cdr3_aa: CASSPRSRLNYGYTF; cdr3_nt: TGTGCCAGCAGCCCCCGGTCACGCCTTAACTATGGCTACACCTTC; v_call: TRBV9; j_call: TRBJ1-2; clone_size: -; d_call: -
cdr3_aa: CASSQYVTGGYEQYF; cdr3_nt: TGTGCCAGCAGCCAATATGTGACAGGGGGCTACGAGCAGTACTTC; v_call: TRBV16; j_call: TRBJ2-7; clone_size: -; d_call: TRBD1
cdr3_aa: CASSQSTGSGNTIYF; cdr3_nt: TGTGCCAGCAGCCAATCGACGGGTTCTGGAAACACCATATATTTT; v_call: TRBV4-2; j_call: TRBJ1-3; clone_size: -; d_call: -
cdr3_aa: CASSRDRGYNEQFF; cdr3_nt: TGTGCCAGCAGCCGGGACAGGGGATACAATGAGCAGTTCTTC; v_call: TRBV27; j_call: TRBJ2-1; clone_size: -; d_call: TRBD1
cdr3_aa: CASSDSPGQSYEQYF; cdr3_nt: TGTGCCAGCAGTGACTCCCCGGGACAGAGCTACGAGCAGTACTTC; v_call: TRBV6-1; j_call: TRBJ2-7; clone_size: -; d_call: TRBD1
cdr3_aa: CASRSQGLGNTIYF; cdr3_nt: TGTGCCAGTCGATCGCAGGGGTTGGGAAACACCATATATTTT; v_call: TRBV19; j_call: TRBJ1-3; clone_size: few; d_call: -
cdr3_aa: CSVEQASSYEQYF; cdr3_nt: TGCAGCGTTGAACAGGCATCCTCCTACGAGCAGTACTTC; v_call: TRBV29-1; j_call: TRBJ2-7; clone_size: -; d_call: -
cdr3_aa: CASRGGIHEQYF; cdr3_nt: TGTGCCAGCAGGGGGGGTATCCACGAGCAGTACTTC; v_call: TRBV28; j_call: TRBJ2-7; clone_size: -; d_call: -
cdr3_aa: CASSPTSGGTDTQYF; cdr3_nt: TGTGCCAGCAGCCCGACTAGCGGGGGCACAGATACGCAGTATTTT; v_call: TRBV7-3; j_call: TRBJ2-3; clone_size: -; d_call: TRBD2
cdr3_aa: CASTVPGDIQYF; cdr3_nt: TGTGCCAGCACTGTTCCGGGGGACATTCAGTACTTC; v_call: TRBV6-1; j_call: TRBJ2-4; clone_size: -; d_call: -